This passage covers 22 T cell receptor beta chains from one sample sequenced in a study of T cells in Graves' hyperthyroidism and ophthalmopathy. The TCR beta CDR3 regions underwent amplification using RNA transcripts as the source. When the TCR CDR3 underwent first-round RT-PCR, the HTBI primer set was used. One entry per CDR3 protein, called by TCRdb with MiXCR from the multiplex PCR reads. Among some 770,000 distinct CDR3 sequences listed, approximately 16% were seen once. The sequenced sample was blood. These receptors came from a man aged 18 to 35 with Graves' hyperthyroidism.

This clonotype showed up just a few times. This chain links TRBV12-3 or TRBV12-4 with TRBJ1-1; no clear D gene. This CDR3 is built from 13 residues. V shed 5 bases and J shed 6 bases, with 13 bases lying between them. The CDR3 region is CASSTRETAEAFF. The CDR3 DNA sequence: TGTGCCAGCAGTACTCGGGAGACGGCTGAAGCTTTCTTT.

At least ten counts were recorded for this clonotype. The chain couples TRBV20-1 to TRBJ1-1; no reliable D call. The CDR3 consists of 13 residues. Germline loops: CDR1 DFQATT, CDR2 SNEGSKA (reference sequence). The V gene lost 3 bases and the J gene lost 11 bases, with 19 bases spanning the gap. The CDR3 is CSASLSQEKGAFF. Here the CDR3 DNA reads TGCAGTGCTAGTCTCTCTCAAGAGAAGGGCGCTTTCTTT.

A word on this clonotype: A much larger clone lies one base from this, so it may be a read error. The V and J genes are TRBV12-3 or TRBV12-4 and TRBJ2-2; no reliable D call. This CDR3 has 12 amino acids. The CDR3 coding sequence is TGTGCCGGCAGCTGGAGCCTGGGGGAGCTGTTTTTT. Amino acid sequence: CAGSWSLGELFF.

This chain uses TRBV28 with TRBJ1-4; the match to TRBD1 covers 7 bases. Germline loops: CDR1 MDHEN, CDR2 SYDVKM. The CDR3 is made up of 18 amino acids. V was pared by 6 bases and J by 8 bases, with 21 bases of the junction left unmatched. The CDR3 DNA follows: TGTGCCAGCAGCCCCTCCCGATTAACAGGGGACGTAGGGGAAAAACTGTTTTTT. Its translation: CASSPSRLTGDVGEKLFF.

This clonotype appeared many times. This sequence joins TRBV28 and TRBJ1-6; no reliable D call. This CDR3 is built from 12 residues. V was shortened by 2 bases and J by 13 bases, with 9 bases between the two germline ends. Germline V gene lookup returns CDR1 MDHEN and CDR2 SYDVKM. The CDR3 is CASSLAPLPLHF. CDR3 nucleotides: TGTGCCAGCAGTTTAGCACCTTTGCCCCTCCACTTT. The full variable domain, in which reference TRBV28 and TRBJ1-6 provide the parts outside the CDR3, is DVKVTQSSRYLVKRTGEKVFLECVQDMDHENMFWYRQDPGLGLRLIYFSYDVKMKEKGDIPEGYSVSREKKERFSLILESASTNQTSMYLCASSLAPLPLHFGNGTRLTVT.

At least ten counts were recorded for this clonotype. The V call is TRBV18, the J call TRBJ1-4; no reliable D call. The germline V gene has CDR1 KGHSH and CDR2 LQKENI. The V end was cut by 0 bases, the J end by 7 bases, with 9 bases between. The CDR3 runs 14 residues. DNA of the CDR3: TGTGCCAGCTCACCACCCCCAGCAGGTGAAAAACTGTTTTTT. Protein sequence: CASSPPPAGEKLFF.

This chain uses TRBV28 with TRBJ1-5; D is unresolved. This CDR3 is 16 amino acids long. Germline V gene lookup returns CDR1 MDHEN and CDR2 SYDVKM. V lost 1 base, J lost 0 bases, and 10 bases lay in between. In DNA, the CDR3 is TGTGCCAGCAGTTTATTCTCGTTTTATAGCAATCAGCCCCAGCATTTT. The encoded protein is CASSLFSFYSNQPQHF.

A word on this clonotype: Since a much larger clone is just one base distant, this may be a read error. The V and J genes are TRBV5-1 and TRBJ2-7; D ambiguous. This CDR3 region has 13 residues. V was cut by 1 base and J by 7 bases, with 12 bases left in between. Germline V gene lookup returns CDR1 SGHRS and CDR2 YFSETQ. The CDR3 sequence is CASSLLVEYEQYF. The DNA for the CDR3 is TGCGCCAGCAGCTTGCTGGTAGAATATGAGCAGTACTTC.

This clonotype has more than one count but fewer than ten. The rearrangement links TRBV29-1 to TRBJ1-1; D is ambiguous. The CDR3 contains 16 residues. Between the trimmed V and J ends, which lost 2 bases and 0 bases, there was a span of 16 bases. CDR1 is SQVTM and CDR2 is ANQGSEA in the germline V gene. The CDR3 spells CSVESSSGSMNTEAFF. For the CDR3, the DNA is TGCAGCGTTGAATCGAGTTCCGGCAGTATGAACACTGAAGCTTTCTTT.

This clonotype has a count of ten or more. The chain employs TRBV27 and TRBJ1-1; D is ambiguous. CDR1 is MNHEY, CDR2 SMNVEV, per germline (reference sequence). The CDR3 spans 14 residues. V was cut by 5 bases and J by 11 bases, with 21 bases left in between. The CDR3 coding sequence is TGTGCCAGCAGTACTCGGGGAGAGATGATGCAGGCTTTCTTT. Protein product: CASSTRGEMMQAFF.

The chain combines TRBV7-9 with TRBJ1-2; 7 bases map to TRBD1. The ends lost 5 bases at V and 6 bases at J; junction bases unmatched: 6. Germline V lookup: CDR1 SEHNR, CDR2 FQNEAQ (reference sequence). This CDR3 has 13 amino acids. The chain's CDR3 is CASSLGTDHGYTF. The CDR3 nucleotides read TGTGCCAGCAGCCTGGGGACAGACCATGGCTACACCTTC.

Only a few counts were recorded for this clonotype. The genes are TRBV9 and TRBJ2-1, with TRBD2 matching over 14 bases. This CDR3 spans 15 amino acids. CDR1 and CDR2 (germline): SGDLS, YYNGEE. V lost 2 bases and J lost 10; bases outside the gene matches: 5. CDR3 in DNA: TGTGCCAGCAGCGTGACTAGCGGGAGGGCCGGAGAGCAGTTCTTC. Protein sequence: CASSVTSGRAGEQFF.

This clonotype has at least ten counts. The chain is built from TRBV7-9 and TRBJ2-7; no definite D call. The ends were cut back, 5 bases at V and 2 bases at J, with 13 bases in the middle. Germline V gene data show CDR1 as SEHNR and CDR2 as FQNEAQ (reference sequence). The CDR3 loop spans 14 amino acids. The CDR3 bases are TGTGCCAGCAGCGGGCACAGATCCCCCTACGAGCAGTACTTC. Its translation: CASSGHRSPYEQYF.

This clonotype was counted only a few times. This chain joins TRBV5-1 and TRBJ2-1; 7 bases fit TRBD2. The CDR3 has 15 amino acids. Per germline, CDR1 SGHRS and CDR2 YFSETQ. The V gene end was trimmed by 1 base and the J gene end by 6 bases; junction bases not matched to a gene: 7. CDR3 sequence (DNA): TGCGCCAGCAGCTTGCGGCCTAGCGGTACCAATGAGCAGTTCTTC. Translated: CASSLRPSGTNEQFF. The full variable domain, with the rest looked up from reference TRBV5-1 and TRBJ2-1, is KAGVTQTPRYLIKTRGQQVTLSCSPISGHRSVSWYQQTPGQGLQFLFEYFSETQRNKGNFPGRFSGRQFSNSRSEMNVSTLELGDSALYLCASSLRPSGTNEQFFGPGTRLTVL.

The table lists this clonotype with a few counts. The chain couples TRBV6-1 to TRBJ2-2; 9 bases map to TRBD1. From germline, CDR1 is MNHNS and CDR2 SASEGT. CDR3 length: 16 residues. With 3 bases clipped from V and 4 bases from J, the junction kept 6 bases outside the gene matches. The CDR3 is CASSDVATGGTGELFF. Written as DNA, the CDR3 is TGTGCCAGCAGTGATGTTGCGACAGGGGGCACCGGGGAGCTGTTTTTT.

This clonotype was observed a handful of times. The rearrangement uses TRBV7-9 and TRBJ2-2, with unresolved D. The V gene lost 2 bases and the J gene lost 6 bases, with 10 bases spanning the gap. The CDR3 is 14 amino acids. Per germline, CDR1 SEHNR and CDR2 FQNEAQ (reference sequence). This CDR3 is CASSLYKVPGELFF. As DNA, the CDR3 is TGTGCCAGCAGCTTATACAAGGTCCCCGGGGAGCTGTTTTTT.

This clonotype was found many times. This chain uses TRBV7-2 with TRBJ2-1, with 7 positions matching TRBD2. Trimming removed 5 bases from V and 5 bases from J; junction bases left unmatched: 6. The CDR3 is 14 residues long. Germline V lookup: CDR1 SGHTA, CDR2 FQGNSA. The CDR3 loop is CASSISGEHNEQFF. CDR3 nucleotide sequence: TGTGCCAGCAGCATAAGCGGGGAACACAATGAGCAGTTCTTC.

This clonotype was observed a few times. The chain uses TRBV4-1 and TRBJ1-5; D is unclear. Germline V gene data show CDR1 as MGHRA and CDR2 as YSYEKL. This CDR3 contains 16 residues. V dropped 0 bases and J dropped 0 bases, with 9 bases sitting between them. For the CDR3, the DNA is TGCGCCAGCAGCCAAGAAACCGGGTATAGCAATCAGCCCCAGCATTTT. Protein: CASSQETGYSNQPQHF.

This clonotype was recorded at least ten times. This rearrangement joins TRBV2 to TRBJ1-1, with 8 bases fitting TRBD1. From germline, CDR1 is SNHLY and CDR2 FYNNEI. J gave up 5 bases and V 2 bases, and 4 bases lay outside the gene matches. CDR3 length: 14 amino acids. CDR3 in DNA: TGTGCCAGCAGTGAACAGGGGGCGAATACTGAAGCTTTCTTT. Translating it yields CASSEQGANTEAFF.

The chain combines TRBV28 with TRBJ1-5; TRBD1 aligns across 8 bases. CDR1 MDHEN and CDR2 SYDVKM come from the germline V gene. The CDR3 has 14 residues. V gave up 6 bases and J gave up 1 base; unmatched junction bases: 2. CDR3: CASRPGGSNQPQHF. In DNA, the CDR3 is TGTGCCAGCAGACCAGGGGGCAGCAATCAGCCCCAGCATTTT.

This chain connects TRBV20-1 to TRBJ2-7; either TRBD1 or TRBD2 may supply D (6 bases each). Trimming cost V 3 bases and J 2 bases, with 11 bases left between them. This CDR3 spans 13 amino acids. CDR1 DFQATT and CDR2 SNEGSKA come from the germline V gene (reference sequence). The CDR3 DNA reads as TGCAGTGCTAGGGGTGGGGGGCCCTACGAGCAGTACTTC. This translates into CSARGGGPYEQYF.

The table lists this clonotype with a few counts. The rearrangement joins TRBV9 to TRBJ1-4; D gene unclear. The ends were cut back, 0 bases at V and 7 bases at J, with 4 bases in the middle. Germline V gene lookup returns CDR1 SGDLS and CDR2 YYNGEE. This CDR3 region has 12 residues. The CDR3 nucleotides read TGTGCCAGCAGCGTAGAGGGTGAAAAACTGTTTTTT. The encoded protein is CASSVEGEKLFF.